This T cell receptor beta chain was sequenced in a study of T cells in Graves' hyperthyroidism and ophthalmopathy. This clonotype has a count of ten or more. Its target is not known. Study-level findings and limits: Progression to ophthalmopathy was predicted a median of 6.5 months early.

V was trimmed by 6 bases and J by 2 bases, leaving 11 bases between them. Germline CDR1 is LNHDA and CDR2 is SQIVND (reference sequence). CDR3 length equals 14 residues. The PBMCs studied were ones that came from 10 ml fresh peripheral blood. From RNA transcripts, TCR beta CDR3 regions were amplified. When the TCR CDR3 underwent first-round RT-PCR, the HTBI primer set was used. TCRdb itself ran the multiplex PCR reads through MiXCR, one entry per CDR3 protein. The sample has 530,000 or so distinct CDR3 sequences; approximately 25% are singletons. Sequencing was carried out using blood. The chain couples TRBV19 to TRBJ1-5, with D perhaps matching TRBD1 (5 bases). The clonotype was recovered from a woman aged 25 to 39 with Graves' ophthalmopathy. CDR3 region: CASRTVGGNQPQHF. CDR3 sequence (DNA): TGTGCCAGTAGGACAGTCGGTGGCAATCAGCCCCAGCATTTT.